Here is one T cell receptor (beta chain) with its context. What it binds is unknown. The record originates from a study of CD8+CD57+ T cells in acquired aplastic anemia. The wider study: DNA from sorted CD4+ and CD8+ cells averaged around 3.5 ug. Study-wide results and caveats: Found in both controls and patients were approximately 29 CD8+ CDR3 sequences. Patients and controls were not found to differ significantly in CD8+ Simpson's diversity.

Patients chosen for sequencing had CD8+CD57+ cells that had expanded, as shown by flow cytometry. Patients had received no therapy at the time of blood sampling. V lost 0 bases and J 4 bases, leaving 9 bases between the germline ends. The CDR3 totals 13 residues. Germline lookup yields CDR1 DFQATT and CDR2 SNEGSKA (reference sequence). Profiling of TCR beta VDJ combinations and CDR3 sequences used genomic DNA as template. TCRdb fed the reads into MiXCR, producing one record per CDR3 protein. The table shows around 430,000 distinct CDR3 sequences, with around 33% occurring only once. V and J are TRBV20-1 and TRBJ1-2; D call uncertain. This TCR derives from a human donor with aplastic anemia. The sequenced material came from sorted CD4+, CD8+, or CD8+CD57+ T cells (not recorded which) from PBMCs. The CDR3 here is CSARERATYGYTF. CDR3 coding DNA: TGCAGTGCTAGAGAACGTGCTACCTATGGCTACACCTTC.